This T cell receptor beta chain comes out of a study of T-cell memory formation after mild COVID-19. Broader study findings: Prior to infection, memory already included some responding clones, suggesting cross-reactive memory joined. Shrinking CD4+ clones resided mostly in CM and EM, and CD8+ ones in EMRA. Day 15 to 85 contracting clones showed balanced CD4/CD8; day 15 to 37 expanders favored CD4+.

Using its own MiXCR run on the 5' RACE reads, TCRdb lists one record per CDR3 protein. The profile shows 500,000 to 650,000 distinct CDR3 sequences, 20% to 25% of them singletons. The CDR3 has 16 amino acids. Trimming took off 4 bases at V and 3 bases at J, with 14 bases between the two ends. The germline CDR1 and CDR2 sequences are KGHDR and SFDVKD. Worth noting for this clonotype: Its antigen is unidentified.

The chain employs TRBV24-1 and TRBJ2-2, with D possibly matching TRBD1 (5 bases). Sequencing used PBMCs or a T cell subset sorted from them (not recorded which). This TCR was recovered from an adult woman who had mild COVID-19 (a few samples of this study predate the infection). Cell type and time point are not known. The CDR3 sequence is CATSEPREGDTGELFF. The CDR3 DNA follows: TGTGCCACCAGTGAACCTCGAGAAGGGGACACCGGGGAGCTGTTTTTT.